A selection of T cell receptor beta chains follows, all from one sample in a study of shared clonotypes between healthy human individuals. Assay: immunoSEQ multiplex PCR; the TCRdb copy retains only in-frame clones and omits some. The table shows fewer than 2.5 million clones, with 93% occurring only once. The sequenced sample consisted of naive CD4+ T cells from PBMCs. The receptors shown here come from a man between 18 and 29 years old in good health. Some clones in this sample may be carry-over from other donors' samples. The conserved cysteine and the conserved F or W are not part of the CDR3 here. Each record gives: J gene, V gene, CDR3 protein.

TRBJ1-2	TRBV27	ASSLSRQGHGYT
TRBJ2-7	TRBV7-9	ASSLHTGGYEQY
TRBJ2-1	TRBV9	ASSVQGSSYNEQF
TRBJ2-5	TRBV27	ASSFQGGETQY
TRBJ2-5	TRBV7-3	ASSLLRSETQY
TRBJ2-1	TRBV11-2	ASSPGLPGRNEQF
TRBJ2-7	TRBV5-4	ASSLVGTSGYEQY
TRBJ1-1	TRBV6-1	ASSVGEGDLTEAF
TRBJ2-5	TRBV19	ASSPNRVWETQY
TRBJ2-7	TRBV18	ASSPDHSLYEQY
TRBJ2-7	TRBV18	ASSQPGQVLNGQY
TRBJ2-7	TRBV11-2	ASSTAFTSGSYEQY
TRBJ2-5	TRBV7-9	ASSLGTSQETQY
TRBJ1-3	TRBV7-8	ASSFNRNTIY
TRBJ2-3	TRBV6-5	ASRLAGVPTDTQY
TRBJ2-3	TRBV5-4	ASSLGGTSNTDTQY
TRBJ1-1	TRBV28	ASSFAGTNTEAF
TRBJ2-2	TRBV5-1	ASSPAGVRTGELF
TRBJ2-5	TRBV5-4	ASSTQRRGEETQY
TRBJ1-2	TRBV19	ASSISGYLSTNYGYT
TRBJ2-1	TRBV5-1	ASSYQTSGGEQF
TRBJ2-5	TRBV5-1	ASSPMVQQETQY
TRBJ1-2	TRBV7-9	ASSFGEAYGYT
TRBJ2-5	TRBV4-3	ASSASGQETQY
TRBJ2-3	TRBV7-2	ASSLGIRGTDTQY
TRBJ2-3	TRBV20-1	SVGRADTQY
TRBJ1-3	TRBV6-6	ASSLARSSGNTIY
TRBJ2-5	TRBV6-5	ASSYGVGGVQETQY
TRBJ1-4	TRBV6-5	ASKGALTEKLF
TRBJ1-3	TRBV6-5	ASSYSSTGTGNTIY
TRBJ2-6	TRBV7-3	ASSLTGGRSGANVLT
TRBJ2-3	TRBV4-2	ASSQEKVAGLTTDTQY
TRBJ1-4	TRBV13	ASSPGQGESGKLF
TRBJ2-2	TRBV7-6	ASSLQALNTGELF
TRBJ1-4	TRBV6-6	ASRQDPTNEKLF
TRBJ2-3	TRBV5-1	ASSLGAGLSSTDTQY
TRBJ1-1	TRBV5-4	ASSAGGALPEAF